This T cell receptor beta chain was recovered during a study of OX40 agonist ivuxolimab in advanced cancers. Overall study results and limits: There was clonal expansion of CD4+ and CD8+ blood T cells by week 6 at 0.1 to 3.0 mg/kg.

Profiled with immunoSEQ multiplex PCR; TCRdb holds only in-frame clones, not every one. The sample includes over 30,000 clones, approximately 91% of them seen just once. This clone has just one count. The antigen is not known. The CDR3 length is 12 residues. Germline V gene data show CDR1 as MDHEN and CDR2 as SYDVKM. This chain joins TRBV28 and TRBJ1-1; a possible D gene is TRBD1 (5 bases). The receptor was derived from an adult with an advanced solid tumor such as melanoma, head and neck, liver or kidney cancer. The specimen comprised CD4+ or CD8+ T cells sorted from blood, sampled in a trial of the OX40 agonist ivuxolimab. CDR3 in amino acids: CAGGEENTEAFF. Written as DNA, the CDR3 is TGTGCTGGGGGGGAGGAGAACACTGAAGCTTTCTTT.